This TCR beta chain is from a study of blood T cell repertoires in COVID-19 (dated by TCRdb to 2019 to 2021). At the level of the whole study: Samples covering the acute and convalescent phases of COVID-19 were provided by collaborators in the United States, Italy and Spain. The material from the prospective study consisted of cDNA or gDNA derived from T cells, B-cell-depleted T cells, or PBMCs. Deeply sampled blood TCRbeta repertoires from subjects exposed to, actively infected with, or recovered from COVID-19 were included in the dataset. The repertoires were released in a freely available public database intended as a resource for research on the immune response to SARS-CoV-2. Samples came from the ongoing ImmuneRACE study (first 160 participants) plus 1,254 subjects from 6 global collaborators. Sample metadata almost always included a de-identified subject ID, COVID-19 status, age in years and sex. Where HLA class I and class II types were available, the types were taken from metadata supplied by the sample provider, not from assay-based typing. Overall results and qualifications from the work: The quantity of clinical and demographic metadata differed by source and by participant and was supplied without curation.

TCRbeta CDR3 regions were amplified from genomic DNA by means of the immunoSEQ Assay, a bias-controlled multiplex PCR. Per the authors' processing: The number of nucleated cells in each sample was estimated by amplification of reference gene primers within the assay. To quantify the absolute abundance of each unique TCRbeta CDR3 rearrangement, sequence reads were collapsed and filtered. For each sample, productive Simpson clonality was calculated as the square root of Simpson's diversity index over productive rearrangements. Held by TCRdb, this immuneACCESS table contains in-frame sequences only and omits some clones. Under half of the omission traces to an unresolved V gene where checked; the cause of the rest is unknown. Clonal size and the V and J genes are those of that table, whereas D and trimming came from the DNA. This sample has some 190,000 clones in its table, and roughly nine tenths of those were observed once. Around 2% of the sample is held by the ten biggest clonotypes.

There are 14 amino acids in the CDR3, from cysteine to phenylalanine inclusive. The sequence is cut down to CDR3 DNA, 42 bases in frame from base 1. According to the germline V gene, CDR1 reads SGHDT and CDR2 reads YYEEEE. V is cut back by 3 bases and J by 4 bases, with 5 bases in the junction unmatched. This clone came up once. The clone's antigen remains unknown. There are no base qualities to consult, and no much larger clone falls within one base. Enrolling through a virtual design, the prospective study's participants ranged in age from roughly 18 to 90 years and lived across roughly 24 United States geographic areas. In the prospective study, participants were assigned to cohorts based on the clinical history participants reported in a screening survey and a study questionnaire. Each participant in the prospective study had whole blood, serum and a nasopharyngeal or oropharyngeal swab collected by mobile phlebotomists. Prospective study participants could optionally give additional blood draws and questionnaires over an approximately two-month period. Before DNA extraction, prospective study blood samples were shipped either frozen or at room temperature.

The chain employs TRBV5-6 and TRBJ1-1; 8 bases in between match TRBD1. This TCR was recovered from a woman aged 40-49 years with acute COVID-19. Material: PBMCs or T cells enriched from blood (not recorded which). The CDR3 sequence is CASSYQGASTEAFF. The nucleotide sequence reads TGTGCCAGCAGCTACCAGGGGGCTAGCACTGAAGCTTTCTTT.